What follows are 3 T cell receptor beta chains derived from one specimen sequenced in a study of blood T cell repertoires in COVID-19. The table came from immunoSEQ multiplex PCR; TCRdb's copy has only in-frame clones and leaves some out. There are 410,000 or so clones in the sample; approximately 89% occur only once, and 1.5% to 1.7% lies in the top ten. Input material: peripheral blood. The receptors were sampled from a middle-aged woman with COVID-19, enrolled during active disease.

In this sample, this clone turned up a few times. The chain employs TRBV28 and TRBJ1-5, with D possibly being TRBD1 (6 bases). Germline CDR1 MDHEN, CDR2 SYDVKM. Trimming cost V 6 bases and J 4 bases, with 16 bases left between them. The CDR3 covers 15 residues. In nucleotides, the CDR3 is TGTGCCAGCAGAACGACAGGATTCGCTAATCAGCCCCAGCATTTT. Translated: CASRTTGFANQPQHF.

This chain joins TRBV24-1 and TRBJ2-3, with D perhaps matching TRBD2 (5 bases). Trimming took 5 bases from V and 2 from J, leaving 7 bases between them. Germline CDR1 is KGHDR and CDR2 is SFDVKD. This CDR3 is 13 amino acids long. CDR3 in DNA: TGTGCCACCAGTGGAGGACTCACAGATACGCAGTATTTT. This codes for CATSGGLTDTQYF.

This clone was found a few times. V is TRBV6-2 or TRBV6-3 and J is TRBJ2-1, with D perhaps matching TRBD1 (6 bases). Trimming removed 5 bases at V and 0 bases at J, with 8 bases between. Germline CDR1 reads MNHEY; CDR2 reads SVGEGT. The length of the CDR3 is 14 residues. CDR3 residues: CASSADSSYNEQFF. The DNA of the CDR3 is TGTGCCAGCAGTGCGGACAGCTCCTACAATGAGCAGTTCTTC.